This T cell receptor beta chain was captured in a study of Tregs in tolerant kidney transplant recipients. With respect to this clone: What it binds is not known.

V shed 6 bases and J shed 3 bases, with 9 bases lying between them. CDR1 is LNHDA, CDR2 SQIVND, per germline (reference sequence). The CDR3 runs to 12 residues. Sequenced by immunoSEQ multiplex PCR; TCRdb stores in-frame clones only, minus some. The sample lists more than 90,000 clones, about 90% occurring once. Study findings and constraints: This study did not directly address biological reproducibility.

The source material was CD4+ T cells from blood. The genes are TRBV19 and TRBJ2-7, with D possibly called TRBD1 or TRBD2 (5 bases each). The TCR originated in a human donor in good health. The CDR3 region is CASRQGDYEQYF. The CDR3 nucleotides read TGTGCCAGTAGGCAGGGAGACTACGAGCAGTACTTC. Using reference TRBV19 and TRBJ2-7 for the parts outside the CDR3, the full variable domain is DGGITQSPKYLFRKEGQNVTLSCEQNLNHDAMYWYRQDPGQGLRLIYYSQIVNDFQKGDIAEGYSVSREKKESFPLTVTSAQKNPTAFYLCASRQGDYEQYFGPGTRLTVT.